This entry lists 15 T cell receptor beta chains sequenced from one sample in a study of shared clonotypes between healthy human individuals. Some clones are missing from TCRdb's copy, which holds only in-frame ones; the method was immunoSEQ multiplex PCR. Counted here are about 980,000 clones, less than 85% occurring once; the ten biggest clones make up about 1.5%. Sequencing was done on a sample of memory CD4+ T cells sorted from blood. Subset described: CD45RA-negative fraction. The receptors originated from a man between 18 and 29 years old in good health.

This chain uses TRBV6-4 with TRBJ2-1, with 7 bases matching TRBD2. The CDR3 extends over 16 amino acids. The germline V gene encodes CDR1 MRHNA and CDR2 SNTAGT. J was trimmed by 8 bases and V by 0 bases; bases with no gene match: 10. In DNA form, the CDR3 reads TGTGCCAGCAGTGACTCGAGCCGGGGAGGGGACGATGAGCAGTTCTTC. Translated: CASSDSSRGGDDEQFF.

CDR3 sequence reads: CASSLGQGSGRTNEKLFF. The CDR3 coding sequence is TGTGCCAGCAGCTTAGGACAGGGCTCCGGGAGGACTAATGAAAAACTGTTTTTT. The rearrangement uses TRBV7-2 and TRBJ1-4, with 7 nucleotides matching TRBD1. The CDR3 extends over 18 amino acids. CDR1 and CDR2 (germline): SGHTA, FQGNSA. Germline trimming cut 1 base from V and 2 bases from J; bases unmatched to any gene: 10.

The chain has TRBV11-3 and TRBJ1-2; D is unresolved. Germline CDR1 reads SGHNT; CDR2 reads YENEEA. The CDR3 sequence is 14 residues long. Trimming cost V 1 base and J 3 bases, with 9 bases left between them. The CDR3 DNA follows: TGTGCCAGCAGCTTAGGGGAGGGCGACTATGGCTACACCTTC. As protein: CASSLGEGDYGYTF.

This clone was detected a few times. The gene calls are TRBV11-2 and TRBJ2-7; D uncertain. This CDR3 contains 13 residues. Germline V gene sequence: CDR1 SGHAT, CDR2 FQNNGV. The ends were cut back, 5 bases at V and 0 bases at J, with 8 bases in the middle. The CDR3 loop reads CASSIGVSYEQYF. CDR3 DNA sequence: TGTGCCAGCAGCATTGGGGTCTCCTACGAGCAGTACTTC.

This sequence joins TRBV5-6 and TRBJ2-3; 9 bases are shared with TRBD1. The CDR3 contains 16 residues. Trimming removed 4 bases from V and 1 base from J; junction bases left unmatched: 7. Germline CDR1 reads SGHDT; CDR2 reads YYEEEE. The CDR3 region has the DNA TGTGCCAGCAGCCCGGACAGGGGTGGCGGCACAGATACGCAGTATTTT. Amino acid sequence: CASSPDRGGGTDTQYF. Combining the CDR3 with reference TRBV5-6 and TRBJ2-3 gives the whole variable domain DAGVTQSPTHLIKTRGQQVTLRCSPKSGHDTVSWYQQALGQGPQFIFQYYEEEERQRGNFPDRFSGHQFPNYSSELNVNALLLGDSALYLCASSPDRGGGTDTQYFGPGTRLTVL.

The rearrangement joins TRBV7-9 to TRBJ1-2; 9 bases are shared with TRBD1. V trimming: 4 bases; J trimming: 8 bases; junction bases outside the gene matches: 11. Germline loops: CDR1 SEHNR, CDR2 FQNEAQ (reference sequence). CDR3 length: 15 residues. CDR3 residues: CASSSGIQGASGYTF. CDR3 DNA sequence: TGTGCCAGCAGCTCTGGGATACAGGGGGCGTCGGGCTACACCTTC.

A note on this clone: In the same sample, other DNA sequences code for this CDR3. CDR3 sequence reads: CASSPGTLQETQYF. The CDR3 DNA is TGTGCCAGCAGCCCCGGGACACTACAGGAGACCCAGTACTTC. The chain couples TRBV6-5 to TRBJ2-5; TRBD1 is a possible D gene (6 bases). This CDR3 region has 14 residues. Germline CDR1 reads MNHEY; CDR2 reads SVGAGI. Trimming shortened V by 6 bases and J by 5 bases, and 16 bases separated the two germline ends.

This clone showed up just once. A read error may explain this, as a much larger clone is one base away. CDR3 in DNA: TGCGCCAGCAGCCCCGGGATTAGCGGGGAAATGCAGCAGTACTTC. This sequence encodes CASSPGISGEMQQYF. J is TRBJ2-7 and V is TRBV5-1; 8 bases are shared with TRBD2. Germline-derived CDR1 and CDR2 are SGHRS and YFSETQ. The CDR3 runs 15 residues. Trimming took 4 bases from V and 8 from J; bases not matched to a gene: 14.

This clone has ten or more counts. The chain recombines TRBV7-9 with TRBJ2-5; maybe TRBD2 (6 bases). V was cut by 5 bases and J by 7 bases, with 14 bases left in between. CDR3 size: 13 residues. Germline CDR1 reads SEHNR; CDR2 reads FQNEAQ (reference sequence). The CDR3: CASSPSLGGTQYF. The CDR3 bases are TGTGCCAGCAGCCCCTCATTGGGGGGGACCCAGTACTTC.

CDR3 sequence: CASTESPTSRDTDTQYF. In DNA form, the CDR3 reads TGTGCCAGCACCGAATCTCCGACTAGTAGGGACACAGATACGCAGTATTTT. The chain employs TRBV5-4 and TRBJ2-3; tentatively, D is TRBD2 (6 bases). The CDR3 consists of 17 residues. V was clipped by 6 bases and J by 2 bases, with 22 bases between them. Germline CDR1 and CDR2: SGHNT and YYREEE (reference sequence).

This chain connects TRBV28 to TRBJ1-2; D may be TRBD1 (6 bases). CDR1 is MDHEN and CDR2 is SYDVKM in the germline V gene. Trimming left V 3 bases short and J 7 bases short, with 15 bases between. The CDR3 extends over 14 amino acids. This CDR3 reads CASSFPYRDGGYTF. The CDR3 nucleotides read TGTGCCAGCAGTTTTCCTTACAGGGATGGTGGCTACACCTTC.

This clone was observed a few times. The chain links TRBV30 to TRBJ2-2; the match to TRBD1 covers 7 bases. Looked up from germline, CDR1 is GTSNPN and CDR2 is SVGIG (reference sequence). The junction had 4 bases not matched to a gene; V was cut back by 3 bases and J by 6 bases. CDR3 size: 13 residues. CDR3 residues: CAWRVQGAGELFF. The DNA for the CDR3 is TGTGCCTGGAGGGTTCAGGGGGCCGGGGAGCTGTTTTTT. Drawing the rest from reference TRBV30 and TRBJ2-2, the complete variable domain is SQTIHQWPATLVQPVGSPLSLECTVEGTSNPNLYWYRQAAGRGLQLLFYSVGIGQISSEVPQNLSASRPQDRQFILSSKKLLLSDSGFYLCAWRVQGAGELFFGEGSRLTVL.

The DNA of the CDR3 is TGCGCCAGCAGCCAGACCCGCGGGGGTACAGATACGCAGTATTTT. As protein: CASSQTRGGTDTQYF. The V call is TRBV5-1, the J call TRBJ2-3; 7 bases are shared with TRBD2. This CDR3 is 15 amino acids long. CDR1 and CDR2 (germline): SGHRS, YFSETQ. Trimming cost V 4 bases and J 3 bases; bases outside gene matches: 8.

The V gene is TRBV5-1, the J gene TRBJ2-2; 11 bases line up with TRBD2. Looked up from germline, CDR1 is SGHRS and CDR2 is YFSETQ. There are 16 residues in the CDR3. Unmatched junction bases numbered 9, after V lost 4 bases and J lost 7 bases. CDR3 protein: CASSTASGGRGGELFF. The CDR3 DNA sequence: TGCGCCAGCAGCACCGCTAGCGGGGGGCGCGGCGGGGAGCTGTTTTTT.

This clone was found a few times. Other nucleotide sequences from this sample produce the same CDR3. This sequence joins TRBV5-1 and TRBJ1-6; no definite D call. CDR3 size: 15 residues. V lost 1 base, J lost 0 bases, and 5 bases lay in between. The germline V gene encodes CDR1 SGHRS and CDR2 YFSETQ. Here the CDR3 reads CASSLLGSYNSPLHF. CDR3 bases: TGCGCCAGCAGCTTGCTAGGCTCCTATAATTCACCCCTCCACTTT.